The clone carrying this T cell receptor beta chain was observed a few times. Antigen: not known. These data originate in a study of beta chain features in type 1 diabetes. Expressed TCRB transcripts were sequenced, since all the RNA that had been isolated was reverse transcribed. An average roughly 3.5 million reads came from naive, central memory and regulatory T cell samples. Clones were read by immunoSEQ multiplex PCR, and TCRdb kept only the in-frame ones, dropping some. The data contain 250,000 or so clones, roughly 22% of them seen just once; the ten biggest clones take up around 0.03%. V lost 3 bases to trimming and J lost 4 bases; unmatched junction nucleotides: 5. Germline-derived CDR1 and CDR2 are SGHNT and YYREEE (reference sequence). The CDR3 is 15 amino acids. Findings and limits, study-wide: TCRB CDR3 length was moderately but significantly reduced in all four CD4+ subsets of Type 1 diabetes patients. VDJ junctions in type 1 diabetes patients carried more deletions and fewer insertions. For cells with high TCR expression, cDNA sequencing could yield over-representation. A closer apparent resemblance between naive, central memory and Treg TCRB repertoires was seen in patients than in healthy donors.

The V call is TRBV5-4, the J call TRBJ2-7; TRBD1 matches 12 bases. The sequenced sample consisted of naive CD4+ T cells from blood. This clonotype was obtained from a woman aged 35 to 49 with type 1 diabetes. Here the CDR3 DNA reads TGTGCCAGCAGCTCTCCGGGACAGGGGGCTTACGAGCAGTACTTC. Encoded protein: CASSSPGQGAYEQYF. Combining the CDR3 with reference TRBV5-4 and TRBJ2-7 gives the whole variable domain ETGVTQSPTHLIKTRGQQVTLRCSSQSGHNTVSWYQQALGQGPQFIFQYYREEENGRGNFPPRFSGLQFPNYSSELNVNALELDDSALYLCASSSPGQGAYEQYFGPGTRLTVT.